This TCR beta chain comes out of a study of blood T cell repertoires in COVID-19. The overall study: Samples came from the United States, Italy and Spain, spanning acute and convalescent COVID-19. Nucleic acid was either cDNA or gDNA, and it came from T cells, B-cell-depleted T cells, or PBMCs.

Original handling: Quantification of nucleated cells was approximated via reference gene primer amplification. The table came from immunoSEQ multiplex PCR; TCRdb's copy has only in-frame clones and leaves some out. V and J calls plus clone size are reproduced from that table; the DNA served to infer D and trimming. Of over 100,000 clones listed, around 82% were seen once; the top ten hold roughly 4%. The receptor's source is a human donor in a cohort sampled during active or convalescent COVID-19. The specimen was peripheral blood.

The CDR3, as DNA: TGTGCCAGCAGCGCCTTAACCAGGGGGCAAGGAAACACCATATATTTT. This encodes CASSALTRGQGNTIYF. V is TRBV7-8 and J is TRBJ1-3; 8 bases line up with TRBD1. Per the germline V gene, CDR1 is SGHVS and CDR2 is FQNEAQ. V lost 5 bases to trimming and J lost 4 bases; unmatched junction nucleotides: 10. CDR3 length: 16 amino acids.